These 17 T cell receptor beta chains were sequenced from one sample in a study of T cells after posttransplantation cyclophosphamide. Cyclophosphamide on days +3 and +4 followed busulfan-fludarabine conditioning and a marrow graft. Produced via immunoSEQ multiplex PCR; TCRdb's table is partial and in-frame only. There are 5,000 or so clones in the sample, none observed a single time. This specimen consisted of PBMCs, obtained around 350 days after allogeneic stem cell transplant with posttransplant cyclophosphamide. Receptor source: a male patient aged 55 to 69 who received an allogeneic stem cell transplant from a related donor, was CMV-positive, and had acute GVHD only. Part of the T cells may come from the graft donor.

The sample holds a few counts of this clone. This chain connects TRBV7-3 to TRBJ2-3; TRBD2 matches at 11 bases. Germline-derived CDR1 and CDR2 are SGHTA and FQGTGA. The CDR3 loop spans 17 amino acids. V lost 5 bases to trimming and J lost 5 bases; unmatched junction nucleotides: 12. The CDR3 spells CASSLHSLAGAGDTQYF. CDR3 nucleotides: TGTGCCAGCAGCCTCCACTCACTAGCGGGAGCCGGAGATACGCAGTATTTT. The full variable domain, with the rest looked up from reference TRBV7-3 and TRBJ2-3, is GAGVSQTPSNKVTEKGKYVELRCDPISGHTALYWYRQSLGQGPEFLIYFQGTGAADDSGLPNDRFFAVRPEGSVSTLKIQRTERGDSAVYLCASSLHSLAGAGDTQYFGPGTRLTVL.

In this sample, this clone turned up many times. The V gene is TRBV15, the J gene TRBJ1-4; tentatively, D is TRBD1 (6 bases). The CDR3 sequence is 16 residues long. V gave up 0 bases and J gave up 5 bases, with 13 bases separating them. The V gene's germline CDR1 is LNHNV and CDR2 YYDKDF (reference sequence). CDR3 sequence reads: CATSRDRGHQNEKLFF. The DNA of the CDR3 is TGTGCCACCAGCAGAGATAGGGGACACCAGAATGAAAAACTGTTTTTT.

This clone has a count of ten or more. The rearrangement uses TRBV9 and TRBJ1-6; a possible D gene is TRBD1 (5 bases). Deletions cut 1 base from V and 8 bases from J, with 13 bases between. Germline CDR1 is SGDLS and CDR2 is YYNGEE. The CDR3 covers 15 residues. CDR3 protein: CASSVRQGGDSPLHF. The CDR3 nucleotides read TGTGCCAGCAGCGTAAGGCAGGGAGGAGATTCACCCCTCCACTTT.

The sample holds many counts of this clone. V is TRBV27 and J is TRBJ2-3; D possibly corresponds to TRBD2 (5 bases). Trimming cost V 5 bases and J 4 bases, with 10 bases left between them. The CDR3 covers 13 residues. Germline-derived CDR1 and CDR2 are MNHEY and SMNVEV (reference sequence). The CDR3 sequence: CASSIDYPDTQYF. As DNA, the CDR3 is TGTGCCAGCAGTATCGACTACCCAGATACGCAGTATTTT.

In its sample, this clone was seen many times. The CDR3 loop reads CASTLTGRFGYTF. In nucleotides, the CDR3 is TGTGCCAGCACCCTGACAGGGAGGTTTGGCTACACCTTC. The chain recombines TRBV28 with TRBJ1-2; 7 bases match TRBD1. The CDR3 length is 13 residues. V was pared by 7 bases and J by 7 bases, with 9 bases of the junction left unmatched. Germline-derived CDR1 and CDR2 are MDHEN and SYDVKM.

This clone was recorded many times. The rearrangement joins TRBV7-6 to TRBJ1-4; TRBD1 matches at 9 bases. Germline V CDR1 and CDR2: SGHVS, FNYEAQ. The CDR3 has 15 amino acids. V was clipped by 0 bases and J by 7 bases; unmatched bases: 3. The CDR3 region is CASSLAWTGAEKLFF. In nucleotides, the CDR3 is TGTGCCAGCAGCTTAGCTTGGACAGGGGCTGAAAAACTGTTTTTT. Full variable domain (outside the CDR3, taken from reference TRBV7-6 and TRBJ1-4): GAGVSQSPRYKVTKRGQDVALRCDPISGHVSLYWYRQALGQGPEFLTYFNYEAQQDKSGLPNDRFSAERPEGSISTLTIQRTEQRDSAMYRCASSLAWTGAEKLFFGSGTQLSVL.

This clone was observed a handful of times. Here the CDR3 reads CASSQDSSLSIQYF. The CDR3 DNA reads as TGCGCCAGCAGCCAAGATAGCAGTTTATCCATTCAGTACTTC. The V gene is TRBV4-3, the J gene TRBJ2-4; unclear D gene. This CDR3 spans 14 amino acids. Germline assignment: CDR1 LGHNA and CDR2 YSLEER. Trimming took off 0 bases at V and 9 bases at J, with 12 bases between the two ends.

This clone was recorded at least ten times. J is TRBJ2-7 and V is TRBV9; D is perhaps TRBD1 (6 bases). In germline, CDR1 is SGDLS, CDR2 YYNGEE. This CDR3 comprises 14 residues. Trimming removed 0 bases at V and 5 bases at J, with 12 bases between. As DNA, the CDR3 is TGTGCCAGCAGCGTAGGCCAGGGGTGGAACGAGCAGTACTTC. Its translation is CASSVGQGWNEQYF.

The CDR3 is CASSSLGLAVSTDTQYF. In nucleotides, the CDR3 is TGTGCCAGCAGTTCACTAGGACTAGCGGTCAGCACAGATACGCAGTATTTT. The chain links TRBV28 to TRBJ2-3; 10 nucleotides align to TRBD2. The CDR3 totals 17 residues. V dropped 4 bases and J dropped 0; count of bases not matched to a gene: 7. Germline V gene sequence: CDR1 MDHEN, CDR2 SYDVKM.

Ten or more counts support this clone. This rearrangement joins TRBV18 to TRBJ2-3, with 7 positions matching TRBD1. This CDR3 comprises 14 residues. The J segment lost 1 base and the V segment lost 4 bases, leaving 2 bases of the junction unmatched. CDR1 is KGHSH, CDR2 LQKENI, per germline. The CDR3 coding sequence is TGTGCCAGCTCACGGACAGGAGGCACAGATACGCAGTATTTT. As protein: CASSRTGGTDTQYF.

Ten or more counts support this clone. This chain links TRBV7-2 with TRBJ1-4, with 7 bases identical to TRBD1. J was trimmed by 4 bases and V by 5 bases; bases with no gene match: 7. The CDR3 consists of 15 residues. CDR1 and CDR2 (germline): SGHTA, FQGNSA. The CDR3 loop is CASSPLTGSNEKLFF. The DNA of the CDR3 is TGTGCCAGCAGCCCCTTGACAGGGAGTAATGAAAAACTGTTTTTT.

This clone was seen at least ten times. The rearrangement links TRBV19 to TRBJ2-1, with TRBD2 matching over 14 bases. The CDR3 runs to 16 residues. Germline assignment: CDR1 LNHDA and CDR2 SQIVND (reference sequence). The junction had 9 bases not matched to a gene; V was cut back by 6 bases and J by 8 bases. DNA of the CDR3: TGTGCCAGTAGCAGAACCGGGACTAGCGGGAGACATGAGCAGTTCTTC. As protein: CASSRTGTSGRHEQFF.

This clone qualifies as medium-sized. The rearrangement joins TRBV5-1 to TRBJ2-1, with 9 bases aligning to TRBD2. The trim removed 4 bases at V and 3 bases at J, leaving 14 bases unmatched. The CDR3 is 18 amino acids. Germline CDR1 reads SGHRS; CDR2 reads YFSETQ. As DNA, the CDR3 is TGCGCCAGCAGCACCGAACTAGCGGGTCTACAATACTACAATGAGCAGTTCTTC. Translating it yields CASSTELAGLQYYNEQFF.

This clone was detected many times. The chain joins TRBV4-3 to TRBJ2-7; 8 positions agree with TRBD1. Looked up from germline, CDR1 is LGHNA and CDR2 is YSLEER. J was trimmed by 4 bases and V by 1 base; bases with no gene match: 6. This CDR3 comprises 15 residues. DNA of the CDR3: TGCGCCAGCAGCCAAGGCTCGACAGGGGAATACGAGCAGTACTTC. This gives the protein CASSQGSTGEYEQYF.

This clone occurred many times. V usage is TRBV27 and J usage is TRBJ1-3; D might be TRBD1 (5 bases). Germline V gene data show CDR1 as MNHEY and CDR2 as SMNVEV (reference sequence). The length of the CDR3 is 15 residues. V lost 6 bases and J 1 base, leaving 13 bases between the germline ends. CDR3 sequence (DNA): TGTGCCAGCAGGCTGACAGCCCTATCTGGAAACACCATATATTTT. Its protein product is CASRLTALSGNTIYF.

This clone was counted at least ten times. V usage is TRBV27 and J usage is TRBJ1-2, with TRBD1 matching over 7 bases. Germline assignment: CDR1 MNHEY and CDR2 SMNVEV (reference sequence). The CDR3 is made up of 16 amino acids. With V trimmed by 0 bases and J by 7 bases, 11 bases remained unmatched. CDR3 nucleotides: TGTGCCAGCAGTTTATCCAAGGGGGCAGGGGTCGGTGGCTACACCTTC. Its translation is CASSLSKGAGVGGYTF.

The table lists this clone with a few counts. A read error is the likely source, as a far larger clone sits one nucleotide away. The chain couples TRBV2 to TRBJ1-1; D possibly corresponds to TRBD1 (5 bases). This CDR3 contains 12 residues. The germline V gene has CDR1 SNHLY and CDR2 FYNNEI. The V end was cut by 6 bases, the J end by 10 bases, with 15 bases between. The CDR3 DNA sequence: TGTGCCAGCAGCCAGGGAGGCCCGGGAGCTTTCTTT. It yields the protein CASSQGGPGAFF.